Following are 23 T cell receptor beta chains from one sample sequenced in a study of blood T cell repertoires in COVID-19. Clones were read by immunoSEQ multiplex PCR, and TCRdb kept only the in-frame ones, dropping some. The data show around 420,000 clones, with around 90% seen just once and around 2% held by the top ten. The sequencing sample was made of PBMCs or T cells enriched from blood (not recorded which). Every receptor here comes from a woman in her thirties or forties with acute COVID-19.

The CDR3 region has the DNA TGTGCCTGGTCGAGCTCCTATAATTCACCCCTCCACTTT. Encoded protein: CAWSSSYNSPLHF. This chain links TRBV30 with TRBJ1-6, with D unresolved. The CDR3 loop spans 13 amino acids. Looked up from germline, CDR1 is GTSNPN and CDR2 is SVGIG (reference sequence). Trimming pared 5 bases from V and 0 bases from J, leaving 5 bases between.

The chain recombines TRBV9 with TRBJ1-1; TRBD1 might be the D (6 bases). The CDR3 has 12 residues. V dropped 4 bases and J dropped 4 bases, with 8 bases sitting between them. Germline V gives CDR1 SGDLS, CDR2 YYNGEE. The CDR3 DNA reads as TGTGCCAGCAGCACAGGGACCACTGAAGCTTTCTTT. Translation gives CASSTGTTEAFF.

The chain is built from TRBV7-9 and TRBJ1-2; 10 bases fit TRBD1. Germline-derived CDR1 and CDR2 are SEHNR and FQNEAQ (reference sequence). There are 16 residues in the CDR3. Trimming at V came to 1 base and at J to 3 bases, leaving 5 bases not matched to a gene. The CDR3 sequence is CASSLDGTGEDYGYTF. CDR3 sequence (DNA): TGTGCCAGCAGCTTAGACGGGACAGGGGAGGACTATGGCTACACCTTC.

This chain uses TRBV7-2 with TRBJ1-2; 8 nucleotides line up with TRBD1. CDR3 size: 14 residues. CDR1 and CDR2 (germline): SGHTA, FQGNSA. V was clipped by 5 bases and J by 3 bases; unmatched bases: 5. CDR3 in amino acids: CASSTRGQDYGYTF. The CDR3 DNA follows: TGTGCCAGCAGCACCCGGGGACAGGACTATGGCTACACCTTC.

The chain links TRBV9 to TRBJ2-5; tentative D call: TRBD2 (7 bases). CDR1 is SGDLS, CDR2 YYNGEE, per germline. V lost 2 bases and J lost 1, with 12 bases in between. The CDR3 is 15 residues long. The CDR3, as DNA: TGTGCCAGCAGCGTCAGCGGGGACATCCAAGAGACCCAGTACTTC. This gives the protein CASSVSGDIQETQYF.

The chain couples TRBV3-1 (or the pseudogene TRBV3-2) to TRBJ2-3; D ambiguous. Between the trimmed V and J ends, which lost 0 bases and 5 bases, there was a span of 9 bases. The CDR3 totals 14 residues. Germline loops: CDR1 LGHDT, CDR2 YNNKEL (reference sequence). The chain's CDR3 is CASSQDLSVDTQYF. As DNA, the CDR3 is TGTGCCAGCAGCCAAGATTTGTCCGTAGATACGCAGTATTTT.

The chain couples TRBV5-5 to TRBJ1-5; D remains ambiguous. Germline V gives CDR1 SGHKS, CDR2 YYEKEE (reference sequence). Trimming removed 0 bases from V and 5 bases from J, with 9 bases in between. CDR3 length equals 14 residues. CDR3 sequence reads: CASSLGTAHQPQHF. The CDR3 region has the DNA TGTGCCAGCAGCTTGGGAACAGCCCATCAGCCCCAGCATTTT.

In this sample, this clone turned up once. The CDR3 DNA sequence: TGTGCCAGCAGCCATTTACAGGGGGATAATTCACCCCTCCACTTT. This sequence encodes CASSHLQGDNSPLHF. The V and J genes are TRBV14 and TRBJ1-6; 8 bases are shared with TRBD1. The J segment lost 5 bases and the V segment lost 3 bases, leaving 3 bases of the junction unmatched. Germline V gene lookup returns CDR1 SGHDN and CDR2 FVKESK. This CDR3 is 15 amino acids long.

The chain has TRBV2 and TRBJ1-2; D might be TRBD1 (6 bases). V was shortened by 5 bases and J by 6 bases, with 16 bases between the two germline ends. The CDR3 runs to 14 residues. Germline CDR1 reads SNHLY; CDR2 reads FYNNEI. CDR3: CASSPNGGGHGYTF. CDR3 DNA sequence: TGTGCCAGCAGTCCAAACGGGGGGGGCCATGGCTACACCTTC.

This rearrangement joins TRBV25-1 to TRBJ2-7; 8 positions match TRBD1. The CDR3 has 14 residues. The ends lost 8 bases at V and 3 bases at J; junction bases unmatched: 9. CDR1 is MGHDK and CDR2 is SYGVNS in the germline V gene. In DNA, the CDR3 is TGTGCCAGCTCCCGGGACAGGTTAATCTACGAGCAGTACTTC. This translates into CASSRDRLIYEQYF.

This chain links TRBV27 with TRBJ1-4; possible D gene TRBD1, 5 bases. The V end lost 6 bases, the J end lost 7 bases, and 18 bases lay between the germline ends. Germline V gene lookup returns CDR1 MNHEY and CDR2 SMNVEV (reference sequence). There are 15 residues in the CDR3. This CDR3 is CASRSSGKGAEKLFF. CDR3 nucleotides: TGTGCCAGCAGAAGTTCAGGGAAAGGGGCTGAAAAACTGTTTTTT.

Details on this clone: Other DNA sequences in this specimen translate into the identical CDR3. This chain connects TRBV9 to TRBJ2-5, with 10 bases matching TRBD2. The CDR3 covers 16 residues. From germline, CDR1 is SGDLS and CDR2 YYNGEE. V shed 0 bases, J shed 4 bases, and the junction held 6 bases outside the gene matches. CDR3 bases: TGTGCCAGCAGCGTAGGCAGCGGGGGGGCCGGAGAGACCCAGTACTTC. This codes for CASSVGSGGAGETQYF.

J is TRBJ1-2 and V is TRBV12-3 or TRBV12-4; TRBD1 might be the D (6 bases). Trimming pared 8 bases from V and 9 bases from J, leaving 16 bases between. This CDR3 has 12 residues. The DNA for the CDR3 is TGTGCCAGCCGAGCCCCGGACAGCAGCTACACCTTC. It yields the protein CASRAPDSSYTF.

The rearrangement joins TRBV6-6 to TRBJ1-5; D remains unclear. Germline-derived CDR1 and CDR2 are MNHNY and SVGAGI (reference sequence). The CDR3 is 15 residues long. Trimming took off 2 bases at V and 1 base at J, with 9 bases between the two ends. For the CDR3, the DNA is TGTGCCAGCAGTTACGGGCAGGCGAGCAATCAGCCCCAGCATTTT. Translated: CASSYGQASNQPQHF.

The rearrangement uses TRBV5-1 and TRBJ1-4, with D unclear. This CDR3 region has 15 residues. The germline V and J ends were trimmed by 1 base and 2 bases, with 9 bases remaining between them. CDR1 and CDR2 (germline): SGHRS, YFSETQ. CDR3 in amino acids: CASSLSGYTNEKLFF. The CDR3 coding sequence is TGCGCCAGCAGCTTGAGCGGCTATACTAATGAAAAACTGTTTTTT.

This clone showed up just once. V is TRBV7-2 and J is TRBJ1-1; 7 nucleotides match TRBD1. Trimming removed 2 bases from V and 1 base from J; junction bases left unmatched: 1. Germline V CDR1 and CDR2: SGHTA, FQGNSA. The CDR3 covers 14 residues. This chain's CDR3 is CASSLRQGNTEAFF. CDR3 DNA: TGTGCCAGCAGCTTAAGACAGGGGAACACTGAAGCTTTCTTT.

The chain has TRBV19 and TRBJ1-2; D unclear. The CDR3 runs to 15 residues. V dropped 7 bases and J dropped 6 bases, with 21 bases sitting between them. The germline CDR1 and CDR2 sequences are LNHDA and SQIVND (reference sequence). CDR3 in DNA: TGTGCCAGTACCCAAAATTTAATCGGTGAGGATGGCTACACCTTC. Residues: CASTQNLIGEDGYTF.

The rearrangement joins TRBV30 to TRBJ2-4; 9 nucleotides line up with TRBD2. CDR3 size: 15 residues. Germline V lookup: CDR1 GTSNPN, CDR2 SVGIG (reference sequence). V shed 1 base, J shed 3 bases, and the junction held 4 bases outside the gene matches. CDR3 in DNA: TGTGCCTGGAGTGGAAGTAGCGGGAGCAAAAACATTCAGTACTTC. Translation: CAWSGSSGSKNIQYF. Looking up the rest from reference TRBV30 and TRBJ2-4 gives the full variable domain: SQTIHQWPATLVQPVGSPLSLECTVEGTSNPNLYWYRQAAGRGLQLLFYSVGIGQISSEVPQNLSASRPQDRQFILSSKKLLLSDSGFYLCAWSGSSGSKNIQYFGAGTRLSVL.

The rearrangement uses TRBV5-1 and TRBJ2-2; the D gene is possibly TRBD1 (7 bases). V was shortened by 3 bases and J by 5 bases, with 11 bases between the two germline ends. The CDR3 loop spans 14 amino acids. Germline CDR1 is SGHRS and CDR2 is YFSETQ. CDR3 sequence reads: CASSSQGGTGELFF. DNA for the CDR3: TGCGCCAGCAGCTCGCAGGGGGGTACCGGGGAGCTGTTTTTT.

The CDR3 nucleotides read TGTGCCAGCAGTAAAACTACTGGGGCCAACGTCCTGACTTTC. Its protein product is CASSKTTGANVLTF. The chain uses TRBV6-5 and TRBJ2-6; D is uncertain. Germline CDR1 MNHEY, CDR2 SVGAGI. Trimming removed 5 bases from V and 2 bases from J, with 7 bases in between. CDR3 length equals 14 residues.

The rearrangement uses TRBV19 and TRBJ1-6; possibly TRBD1 for D (6 bases). Trimming took off 7 bases at V and 7 bases at J, with 14 bases between the two ends. Germline CDR1 and CDR2: LNHDA and SQIVND (reference sequence). This CDR3 region has 14 residues. CDR3 nucleotide sequence: TGTGCCAGTATGGGGGGGCTGGGGAATTCACCCCTCCACTTT. Protein sequence: CASMGGLGNSPLHF.

The chain couples TRBV13 to TRBJ1-5; tentative D call: TRBD1 (6 bases). This CDR3 has 13 residues. Trimming removed 2 bases at V and 7 bases at J, with 9 bases between. Looked up from germline, CDR1 is PRHDT and CDR2 is FYEKMQ (reference sequence). As DNA, the CDR3 is TGTGCCAGCAGCTTACAGGGGACGCAGCCCCAGCATTTT. Translated: CASSLQGTQPQHF.

The chain couples TRBV30 to TRBJ1-3, with 9 nucleotides matching TRBD1. CDR3 length: 13 amino acids. Trimming took 3 bases from V and 4 from J; bases not matched to a gene: 1. CDR1 GTSNPN and CDR2 SVGIG come from the germline V gene (reference sequence). CDR3 DNA: TGTGCCTGGAGCGGGACAGGGGGAAACACCATATATTTT. Translation: CAWSGTGGNTIYF.